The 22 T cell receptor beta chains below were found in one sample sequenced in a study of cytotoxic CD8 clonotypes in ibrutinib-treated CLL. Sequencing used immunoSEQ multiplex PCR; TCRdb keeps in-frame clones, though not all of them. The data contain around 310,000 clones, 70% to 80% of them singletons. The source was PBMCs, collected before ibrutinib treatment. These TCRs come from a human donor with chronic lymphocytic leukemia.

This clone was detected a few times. This chain's CDR3 is CASSKNNYGYTF. The DNA for the CDR3 is TGTGCCAGCAGTAAGAATAACTATGGCTACACCTTC. The rearrangement links TRBV2 to TRBJ1-2; D call uncertain. The V end was cut by 5 bases, the J end by 1 base, with 5 bases between. This CDR3 contains 12 residues. Germline V lookup: CDR1 SNHLY, CDR2 FYNNEI.

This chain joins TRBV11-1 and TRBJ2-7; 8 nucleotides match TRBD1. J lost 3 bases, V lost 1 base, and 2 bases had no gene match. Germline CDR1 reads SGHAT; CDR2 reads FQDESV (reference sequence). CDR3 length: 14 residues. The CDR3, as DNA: TGTGCCAGCAGCTTAGGGGGGACAGGCTACGAGCAGTACTTC. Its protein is CASSLGGTGYEQYF.

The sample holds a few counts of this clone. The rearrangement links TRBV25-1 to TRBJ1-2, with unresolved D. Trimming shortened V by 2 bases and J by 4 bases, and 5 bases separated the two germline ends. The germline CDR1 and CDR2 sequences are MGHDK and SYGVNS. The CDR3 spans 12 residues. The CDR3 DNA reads TGTGCCAGCAGTGAAGCCAGCTATGGCTACACCTTC. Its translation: CASSEASYGYTF.

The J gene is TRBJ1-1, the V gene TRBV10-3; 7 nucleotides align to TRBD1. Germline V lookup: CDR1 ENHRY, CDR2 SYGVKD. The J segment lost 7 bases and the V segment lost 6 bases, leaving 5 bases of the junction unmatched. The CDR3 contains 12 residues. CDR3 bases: TGTGCCATCAGGCCGGGACAGAGTGAAGCTTTCTTT. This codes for CAIRPGQSEAFF.

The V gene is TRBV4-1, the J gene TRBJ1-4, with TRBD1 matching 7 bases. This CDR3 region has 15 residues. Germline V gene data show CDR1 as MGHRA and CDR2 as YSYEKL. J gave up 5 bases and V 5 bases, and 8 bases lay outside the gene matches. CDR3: CASSFKQGWNEKLFF. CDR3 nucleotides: TGCGCCAGCAGCTTCAAACAGGGGTGGAATGAAAAACTGTTTTTT.

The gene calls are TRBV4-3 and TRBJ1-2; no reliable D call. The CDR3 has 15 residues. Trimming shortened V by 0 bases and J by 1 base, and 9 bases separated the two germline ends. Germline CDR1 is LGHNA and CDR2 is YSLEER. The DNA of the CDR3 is TGCGCCAGCAGCCAAGATTTGAGGATTAACTATGGCTACACCTTC. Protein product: CASSQDLRINYGYTF.

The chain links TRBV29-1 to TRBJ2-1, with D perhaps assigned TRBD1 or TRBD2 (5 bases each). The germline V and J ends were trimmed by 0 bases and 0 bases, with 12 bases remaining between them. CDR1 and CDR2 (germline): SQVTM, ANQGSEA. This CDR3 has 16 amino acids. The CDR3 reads CSVEDQGGSSYNEQFF. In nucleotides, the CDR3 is TGCAGCGTTGAAGATCAGGGTGGGAGCTCCTACAATGAGCAGTTCTTC.

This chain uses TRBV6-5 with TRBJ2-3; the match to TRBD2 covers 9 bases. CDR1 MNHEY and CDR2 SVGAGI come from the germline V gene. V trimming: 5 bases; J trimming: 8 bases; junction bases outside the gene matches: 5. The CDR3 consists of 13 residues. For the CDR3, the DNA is TGTGCCAGCAGTCGGACTAGCGAGACTACGCAGTATTTT. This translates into CASSRTSETTQYF.

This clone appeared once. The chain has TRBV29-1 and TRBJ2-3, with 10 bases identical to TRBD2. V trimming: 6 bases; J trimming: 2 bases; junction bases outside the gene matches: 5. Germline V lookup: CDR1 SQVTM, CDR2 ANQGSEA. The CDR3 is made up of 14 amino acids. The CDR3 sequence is CSVAGTSDTDTQYF. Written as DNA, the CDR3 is TGCAGCGTAGCCGGGACTAGCGACACAGATACGCAGTATTTT.

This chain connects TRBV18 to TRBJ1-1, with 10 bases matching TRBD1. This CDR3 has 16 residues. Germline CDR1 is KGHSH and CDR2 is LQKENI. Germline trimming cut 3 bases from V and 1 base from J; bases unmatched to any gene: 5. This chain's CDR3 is CASSPLRTGGNTEAFF. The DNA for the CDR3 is TGTGCCAGCTCACCCCTTAGGACAGGGGGGAACACTGAAGCTTTCTTT.

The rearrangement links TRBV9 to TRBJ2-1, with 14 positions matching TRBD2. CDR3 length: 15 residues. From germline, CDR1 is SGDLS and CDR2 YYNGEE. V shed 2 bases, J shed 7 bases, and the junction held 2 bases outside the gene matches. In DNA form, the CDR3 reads TGTGCCAGCAGCGTGGGACTAGCGGGAGCGAATGAGCAGTTCTTC. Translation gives CASSVGLAGANEQFF.

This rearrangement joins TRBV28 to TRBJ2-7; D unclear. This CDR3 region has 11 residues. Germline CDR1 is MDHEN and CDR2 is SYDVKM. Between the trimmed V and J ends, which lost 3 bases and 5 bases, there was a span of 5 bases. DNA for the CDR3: TGTGCCAGCAGTTTCGTCCACGAGCAGTACTTC. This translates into CASSFVHEQYF. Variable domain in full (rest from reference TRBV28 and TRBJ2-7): DVKVTQSSRYLVKRTGEKVFLECVQDMDHENMFWYRQDPGLGLRLIYFSYDVKMKEKGDIPEGYSVSREKKERFSLILESASTNQTSMYLCASSFVHEQYFGPGTRLTVT.

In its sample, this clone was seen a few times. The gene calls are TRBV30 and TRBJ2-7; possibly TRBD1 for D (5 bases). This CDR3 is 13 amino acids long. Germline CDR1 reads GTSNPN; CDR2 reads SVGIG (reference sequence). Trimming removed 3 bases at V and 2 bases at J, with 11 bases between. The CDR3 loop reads CAWRGLSPYEQYF. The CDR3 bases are TGTGCCTGGAGGGGGCTCTCTCCCTACGAGCAGTACTTC.

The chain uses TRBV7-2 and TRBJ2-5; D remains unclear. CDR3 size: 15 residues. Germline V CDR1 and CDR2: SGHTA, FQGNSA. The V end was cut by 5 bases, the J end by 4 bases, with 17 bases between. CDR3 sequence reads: CASSPQRGARETQYF. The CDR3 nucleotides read TGTGCCAGCAGCCCACAGCGCGGTGCCCGAGAGACCCAGTACTTC.

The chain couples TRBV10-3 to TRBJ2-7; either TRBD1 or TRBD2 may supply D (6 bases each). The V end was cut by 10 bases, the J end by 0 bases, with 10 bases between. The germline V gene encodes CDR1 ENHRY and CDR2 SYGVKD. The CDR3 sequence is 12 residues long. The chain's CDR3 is CASSGASYEQYF. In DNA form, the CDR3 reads TGTGCCAGTTCGGGGGCCTCCTACGAGCAGTACTTC.

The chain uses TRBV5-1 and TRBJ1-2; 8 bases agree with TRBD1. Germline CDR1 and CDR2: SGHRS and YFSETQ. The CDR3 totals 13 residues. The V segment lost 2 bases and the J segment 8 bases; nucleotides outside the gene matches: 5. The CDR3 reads CASSLDRGWGYTF. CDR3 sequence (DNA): TGCGCCAGCAGCTTAGACAGGGGATGGGGCTACACCTTC. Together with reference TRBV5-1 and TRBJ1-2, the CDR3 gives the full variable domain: KAGVTQTPRYLIKTRGQQVTLSCSPISGHRSVSWYQQTPGQGLQFLFEYFSETQRNKGNFPGRFSGRQFSNSRSEMNVSTLELGDSALYLCASSLDRGWGYTFGSGTRLTVV.

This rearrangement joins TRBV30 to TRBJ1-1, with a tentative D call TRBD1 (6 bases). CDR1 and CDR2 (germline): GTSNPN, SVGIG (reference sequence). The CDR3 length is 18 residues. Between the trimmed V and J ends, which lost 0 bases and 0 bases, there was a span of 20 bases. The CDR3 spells CAWSVRWDKAPMNTEAFF. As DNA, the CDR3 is TGTGCCTGGAGTGTACGTTGGGACAAAGCCCCAATGAACACTGAAGCTTTCTTT. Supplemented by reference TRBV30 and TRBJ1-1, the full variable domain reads SQTIHQWPATLVQPVGSPLSLECTVEGTSNPNLYWYRQAAGRGLQLLFYSVGIGQISSEVPQNLSASRPQDRQFILSSKKLLLSDSGFYLCAWSVRWDKAPMNTEAFFGQGTRLTVV.

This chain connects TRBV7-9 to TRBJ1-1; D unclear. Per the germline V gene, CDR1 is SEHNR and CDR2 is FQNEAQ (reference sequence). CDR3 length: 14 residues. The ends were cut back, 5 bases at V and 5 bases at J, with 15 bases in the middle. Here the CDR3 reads CASSPMEGPTEAFF. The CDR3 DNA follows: TGTGCCAGCAGCCCGATGGAGGGTCCGACTGAAGCTTTCTTT.

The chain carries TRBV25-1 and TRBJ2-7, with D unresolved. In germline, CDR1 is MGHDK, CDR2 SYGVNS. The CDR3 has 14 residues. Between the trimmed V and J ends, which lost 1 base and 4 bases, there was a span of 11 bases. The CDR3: CASSESSAKYEQYF. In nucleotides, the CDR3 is TGTGCCAGCAGTGAATCCTCGGCCAAGTACGAGCAGTACTTC.

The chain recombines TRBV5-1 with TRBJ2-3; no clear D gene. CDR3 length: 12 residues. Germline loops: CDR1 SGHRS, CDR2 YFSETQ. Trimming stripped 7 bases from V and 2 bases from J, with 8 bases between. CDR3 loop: CASRLATDTQYF. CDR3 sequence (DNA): TGCGCCAGCCGCCTGGCCACAGATACGCAGTATTTT.

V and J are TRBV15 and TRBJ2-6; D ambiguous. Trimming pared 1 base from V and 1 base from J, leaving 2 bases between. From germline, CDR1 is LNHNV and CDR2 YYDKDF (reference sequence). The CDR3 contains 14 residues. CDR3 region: CATSRASGANVLTF. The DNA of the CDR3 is TGTGCCACCAGCAGAGCTTCTGGGGCCAACGTCCTGACTTTC.

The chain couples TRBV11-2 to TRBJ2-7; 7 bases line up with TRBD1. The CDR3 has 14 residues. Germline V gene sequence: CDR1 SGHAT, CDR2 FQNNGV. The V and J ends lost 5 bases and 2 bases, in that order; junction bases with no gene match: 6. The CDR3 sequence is CASSLTGAPYEQYF. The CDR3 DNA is TGTGCCAGCAGCCTAACAGGGGCCCCCTACGAGCAGTACTTC.